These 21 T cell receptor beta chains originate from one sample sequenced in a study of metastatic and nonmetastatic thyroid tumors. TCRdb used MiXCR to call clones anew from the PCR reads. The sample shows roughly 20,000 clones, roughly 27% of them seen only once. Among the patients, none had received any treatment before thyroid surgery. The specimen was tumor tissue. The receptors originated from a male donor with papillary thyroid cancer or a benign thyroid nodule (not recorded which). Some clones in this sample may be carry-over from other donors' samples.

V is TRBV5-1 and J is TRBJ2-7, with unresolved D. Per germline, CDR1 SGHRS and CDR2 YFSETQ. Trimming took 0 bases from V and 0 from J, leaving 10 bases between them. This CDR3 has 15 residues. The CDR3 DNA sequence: TGCGCCAGCAGCTTGGCTAGGCTCTACTCCTACGAGCAGTACTTC. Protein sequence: CASSLARLYSYEQYF.

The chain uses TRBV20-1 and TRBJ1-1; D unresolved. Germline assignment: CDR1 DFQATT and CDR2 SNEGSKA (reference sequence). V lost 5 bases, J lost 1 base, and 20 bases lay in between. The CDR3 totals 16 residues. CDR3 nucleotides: TGCAGTGCTCCCCCAAGCCCCCCGTCAGGGAACACTGAAGCTTTCTTT. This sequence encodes CSAPPSPPSGNTEAFF.

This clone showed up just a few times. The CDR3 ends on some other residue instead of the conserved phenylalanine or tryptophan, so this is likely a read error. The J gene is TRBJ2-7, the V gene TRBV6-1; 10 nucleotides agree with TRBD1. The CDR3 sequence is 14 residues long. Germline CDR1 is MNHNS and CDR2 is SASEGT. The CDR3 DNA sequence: TGTGCAAGCACGGACAGGGGGAGCTCCTACGAGCAGTACTTA. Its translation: CASTDRGSSYEQYL.

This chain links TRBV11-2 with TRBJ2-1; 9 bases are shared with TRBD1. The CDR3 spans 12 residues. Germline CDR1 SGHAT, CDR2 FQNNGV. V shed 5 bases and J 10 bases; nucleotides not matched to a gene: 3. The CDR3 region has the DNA TGTGCCAGCAGCAGGACAGGGGTCGAGCAGTTCTTC. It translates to CASSRTGVEQFF.

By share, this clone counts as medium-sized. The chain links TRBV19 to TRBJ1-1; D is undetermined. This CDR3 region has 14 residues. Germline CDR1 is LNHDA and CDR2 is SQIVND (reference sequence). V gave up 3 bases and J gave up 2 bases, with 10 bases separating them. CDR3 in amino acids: CASSMEDGNTEAFF. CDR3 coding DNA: TGTGCCAGTAGTATGGAGGACGGTAACACTGAAGCTTTCTTT.

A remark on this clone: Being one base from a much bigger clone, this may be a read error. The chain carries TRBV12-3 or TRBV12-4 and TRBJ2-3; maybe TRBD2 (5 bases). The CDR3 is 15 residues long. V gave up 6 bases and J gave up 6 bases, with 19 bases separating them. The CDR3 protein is CASRPAGRAWDTQYF. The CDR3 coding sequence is TGTGCCAGCAGACCCGCGGGCCGCGCTTGGGATACGCAGTATTTT.

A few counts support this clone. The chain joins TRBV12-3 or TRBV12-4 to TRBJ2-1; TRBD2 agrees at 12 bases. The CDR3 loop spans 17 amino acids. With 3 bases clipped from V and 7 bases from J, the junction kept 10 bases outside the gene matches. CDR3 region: CASSFGLAGGRGNEQFF. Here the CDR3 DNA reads TGTGCCAGCAGTTTTGGGCTAGCGGGGGGGCGTGGGAATGAGCAGTTCTTC.

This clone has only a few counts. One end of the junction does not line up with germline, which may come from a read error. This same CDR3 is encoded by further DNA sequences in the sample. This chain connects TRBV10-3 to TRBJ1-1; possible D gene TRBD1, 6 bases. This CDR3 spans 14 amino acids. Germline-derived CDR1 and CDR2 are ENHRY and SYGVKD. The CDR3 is CAISESTQGSKAFF. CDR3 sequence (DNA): TGTGCTATCAGTGAGTCGACACAGGGTAGTAAAGCTTTCTTT.

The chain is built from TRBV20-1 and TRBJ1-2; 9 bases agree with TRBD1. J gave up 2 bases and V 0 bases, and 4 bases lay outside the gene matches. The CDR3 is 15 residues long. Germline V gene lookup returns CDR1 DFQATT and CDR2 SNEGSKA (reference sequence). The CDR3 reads CSARDAGQGNYGYTF. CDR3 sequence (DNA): TGCAGTGCTAGAGACGCAGGACAGGGGAACTATGGCTACACCTTC.

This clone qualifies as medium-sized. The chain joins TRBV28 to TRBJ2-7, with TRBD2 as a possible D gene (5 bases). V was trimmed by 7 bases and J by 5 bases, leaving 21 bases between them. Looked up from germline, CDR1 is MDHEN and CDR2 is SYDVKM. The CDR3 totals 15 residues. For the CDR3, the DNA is TGTGCCAGCAAAGTAGGGAGCACGGTGGTCCACGAGCAGTACTTC. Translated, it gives CASKVGSTVVHEQYF. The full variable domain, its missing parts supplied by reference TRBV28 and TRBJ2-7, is DVKVTQSSRYLVKRTGEKVFLECVQDMDHENMFWYRQDPGLGLRLIYFSYDVKMKEKGDIPEGYSVSREKKERFSLILESASTNQTSMYLCASKVGSTVVHEQYFGPGTRLTVT.

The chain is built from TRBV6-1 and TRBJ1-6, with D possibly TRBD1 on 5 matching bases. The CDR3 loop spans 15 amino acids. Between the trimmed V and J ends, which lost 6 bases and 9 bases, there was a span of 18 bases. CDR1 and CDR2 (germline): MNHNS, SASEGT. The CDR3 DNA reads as TGTGCCAGCAGCCCTCGGGGAGCGGGGGGTTCACCCCTCCACTTT. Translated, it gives CASSPRGAGGSPLHF.

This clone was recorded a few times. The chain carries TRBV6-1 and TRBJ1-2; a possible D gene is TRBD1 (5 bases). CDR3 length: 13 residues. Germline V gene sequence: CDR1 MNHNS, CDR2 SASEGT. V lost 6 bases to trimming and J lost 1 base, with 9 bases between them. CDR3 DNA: TGTGCCAGCAGGCAGGGTTTTAACTATGGCTACACCTTC. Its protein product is CASRQGFNYGYTF.

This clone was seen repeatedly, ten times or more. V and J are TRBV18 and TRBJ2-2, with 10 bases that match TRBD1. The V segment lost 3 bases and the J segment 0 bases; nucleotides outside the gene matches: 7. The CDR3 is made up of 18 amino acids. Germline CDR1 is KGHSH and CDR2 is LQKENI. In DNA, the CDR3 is TGTGCCAGCTCACCGGGACAGGGGAGGAACGCGAACACCGGGGAGCTGTTTTTT. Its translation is CASSPGQGRNANTGELFF.

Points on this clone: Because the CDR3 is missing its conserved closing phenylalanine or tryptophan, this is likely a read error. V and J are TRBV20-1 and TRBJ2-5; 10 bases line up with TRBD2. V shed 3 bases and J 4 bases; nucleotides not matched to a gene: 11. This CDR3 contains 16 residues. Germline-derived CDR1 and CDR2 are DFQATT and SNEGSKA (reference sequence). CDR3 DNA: TGCAGTGCTAGTGAACAACTAGCGGGAAGGATAGAGACCCAGTACTCC. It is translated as CSASEQLAGRIETQYS.

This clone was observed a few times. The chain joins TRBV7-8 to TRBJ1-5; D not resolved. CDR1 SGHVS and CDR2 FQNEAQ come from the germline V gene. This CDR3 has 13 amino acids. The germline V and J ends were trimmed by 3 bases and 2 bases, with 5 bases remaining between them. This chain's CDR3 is CASSFNRNQPQHF. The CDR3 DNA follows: TGTGCCAGCAGCTTTAACCGCAATCAGCCCCAGCATTTT.

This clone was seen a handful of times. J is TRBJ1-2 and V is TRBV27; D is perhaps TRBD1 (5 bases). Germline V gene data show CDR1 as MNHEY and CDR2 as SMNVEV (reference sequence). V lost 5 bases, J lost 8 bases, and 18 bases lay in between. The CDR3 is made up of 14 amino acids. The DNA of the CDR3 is TGTGCCAGCAGTCCGACCGGGACCGGTTGGGGCTACACCTTC. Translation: CASSPTGTGWGYTF.

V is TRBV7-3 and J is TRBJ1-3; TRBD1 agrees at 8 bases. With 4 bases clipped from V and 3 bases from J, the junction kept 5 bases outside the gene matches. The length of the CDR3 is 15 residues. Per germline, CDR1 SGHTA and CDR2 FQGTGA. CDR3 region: CASSSSGGYGNTIYF. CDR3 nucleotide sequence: TGTGCCAGCAGCTCCTCAGGGGGCTATGGAAACACCATATATTTT.

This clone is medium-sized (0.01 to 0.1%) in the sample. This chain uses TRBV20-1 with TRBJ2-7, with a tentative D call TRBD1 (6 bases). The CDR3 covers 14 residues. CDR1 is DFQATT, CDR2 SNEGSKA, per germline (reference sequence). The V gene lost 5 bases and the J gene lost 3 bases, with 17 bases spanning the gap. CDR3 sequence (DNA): TGCAGTGCTTCCGCGGACGCCAGGGGCTACGAGCAGTACTTC. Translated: CSASADARGYEQYF.

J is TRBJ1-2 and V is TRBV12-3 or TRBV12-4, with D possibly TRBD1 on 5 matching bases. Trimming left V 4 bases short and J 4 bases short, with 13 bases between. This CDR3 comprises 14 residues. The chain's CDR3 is CASSSQGSSYGYTF. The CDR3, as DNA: TGTGCCAGCAGTTCCCAGGGTAGTAGCTATGGCTACACCTTC.

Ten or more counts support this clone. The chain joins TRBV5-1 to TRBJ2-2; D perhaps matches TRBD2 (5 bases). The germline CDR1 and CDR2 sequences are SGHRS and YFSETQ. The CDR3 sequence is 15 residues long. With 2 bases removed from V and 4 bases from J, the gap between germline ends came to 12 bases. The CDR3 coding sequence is TGCGCCAGCAGCTTCGTTAGCGCAAGCACCGGGGAGCTGTTTTTT. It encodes CASSFVSASTGELFF.

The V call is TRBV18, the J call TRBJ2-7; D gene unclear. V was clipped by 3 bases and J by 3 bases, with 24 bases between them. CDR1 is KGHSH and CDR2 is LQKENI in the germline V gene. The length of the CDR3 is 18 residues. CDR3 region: CASSPRATAPGPLYEQYF. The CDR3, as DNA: TGTGCCAGCTCACCCCGAGCAACGGCTCCGGGCCCTCTCTACGAGCAGTACTTC.